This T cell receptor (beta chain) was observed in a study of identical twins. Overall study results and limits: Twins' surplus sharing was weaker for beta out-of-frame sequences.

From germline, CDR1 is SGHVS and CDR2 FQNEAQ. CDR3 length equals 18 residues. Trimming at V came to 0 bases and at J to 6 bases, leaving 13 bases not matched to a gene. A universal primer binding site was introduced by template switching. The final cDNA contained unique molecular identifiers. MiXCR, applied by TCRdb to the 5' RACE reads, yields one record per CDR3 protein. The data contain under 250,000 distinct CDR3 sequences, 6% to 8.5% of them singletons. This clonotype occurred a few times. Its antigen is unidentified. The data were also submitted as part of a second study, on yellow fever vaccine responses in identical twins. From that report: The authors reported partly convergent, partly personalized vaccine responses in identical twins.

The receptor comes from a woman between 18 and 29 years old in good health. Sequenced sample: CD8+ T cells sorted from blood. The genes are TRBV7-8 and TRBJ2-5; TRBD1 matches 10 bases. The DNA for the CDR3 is TGTGCCAGCAGCTTAGCTAGTCTCGGGACAGGGGAATTACAGACCCAGTACTTC. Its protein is CASSLASLGTGELQTQYF.